This note documents a single TCR beta chain sequence. Cohort allocation depended upon clinical history that participants reported. Before they entered the study, exposed participants had met a COVID-19 case within 2 weeks. Original handling: Using reference gene primer amplification, nucleated cell counts were estimated. TCRdb's copy holds only in-frame clones and misses some; the assay was immunoSEQ multiplex PCR. From that table come the V and J calls and clone size; the DNA was used to work out D and trimming. The sample has fewer than 350,000 clones; about 85% are singletons. CDR3 length: 14 amino acids. The ends were cut back, 3 bases at V and 6 bases at J, with 15 bases in the middle. The germline gives CDR1 MGHDK, CDR2 SYGVNS. The sample belongs to a study of blood T cell repertoires in COVID-19. At the level of the study: Italy, Spain and the United States were the sources of the convalescent and acute COVID-19 samples.

Source material: PBMCs or T cells enriched from blood (not recorded which). The chain recombines TRBV25-1 with TRBJ2-7, with D possibly being TRBD1 (5 bases). This clonotype was sampled from a woman younger than 45 who had been exposed to COVID-19. CDR3 in amino acids: CASSEPYRGAEQYF. CDR3 DNA sequence: TGTGCCAGCAGTGAGCCCTATAGGGGTGCCGAGCAGTACTTC.